This is a list of T cell receptor beta chains from one sample in a study of cytomegalovirus exposure and HLA in healthy donors. The table came from immunoSEQ multiplex PCR; TCRdb's copy has only in-frame clones and leaves some out. Here the sample spans around 170,000 clones, 81% being singletons. The sequenced material came from PBMCs. The origin of the receptors is a man in his fifties in good health and CMV-seronegative. Each CDR3 is given without its conserved first and last residue.

j_call v_call cdr3_aa
TRBJ2-3 TRBV4-3 ASSQDLSRSFTDTQY
- TRBV19 ASSAYGGQGLHLPYEQY
TRBJ2-3 TRBV5-4 AGSRGEDVYTQY
TRBJ2-2 TRBV9 ASSVGAETGELF
TRBJ1-6 TRBV9 ASSAGGQGVSPLH
TRBJ2-1 TRBV5-1 ASSLGASGGYYNEQF
TRBJ1-5 TRBV7-2 ASSLEGRGQPQH
TRBJ2-7 TRBV7-8 ASSPTGGQTTYEQY
TRBJ1-5 TRBV2 ASSREGDQH
TRBJ2-4 TRBV7-8 ASSFTGENIQY
TRBJ2-2 TRBV6-6 ASSPEELFTGELF
TRBJ2-2 TRBV7-9 SSSSGRGELF
TRBJ2-7 TRBV5-1 ASSLWTSGPYEQY
TRBJ1-6 TRBV25-1 ASRGTGGSPLH